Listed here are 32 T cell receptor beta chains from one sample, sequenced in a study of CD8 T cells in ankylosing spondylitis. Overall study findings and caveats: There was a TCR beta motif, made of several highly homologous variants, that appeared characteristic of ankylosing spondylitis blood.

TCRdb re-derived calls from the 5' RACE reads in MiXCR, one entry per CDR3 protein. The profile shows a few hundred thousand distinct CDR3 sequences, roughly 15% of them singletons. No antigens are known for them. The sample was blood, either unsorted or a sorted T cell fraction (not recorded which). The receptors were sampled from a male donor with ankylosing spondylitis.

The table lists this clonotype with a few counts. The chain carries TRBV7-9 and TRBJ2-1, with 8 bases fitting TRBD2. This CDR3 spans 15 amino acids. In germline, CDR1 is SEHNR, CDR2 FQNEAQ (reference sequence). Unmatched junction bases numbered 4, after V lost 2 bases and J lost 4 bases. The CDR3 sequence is CASSLLAGLYNEQFF. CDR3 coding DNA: TGTGCCAGCAGCTTACTAGCGGGTCTTTACAATGAGCAGTTCTTC.

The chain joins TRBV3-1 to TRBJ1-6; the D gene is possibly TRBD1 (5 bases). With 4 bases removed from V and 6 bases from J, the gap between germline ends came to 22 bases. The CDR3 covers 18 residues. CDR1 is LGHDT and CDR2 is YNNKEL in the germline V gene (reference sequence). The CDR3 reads CASSRDSPSGNINSPLHF. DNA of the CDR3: TGTGCCAGCAGCCGCGACTCCCCTTCAGGGAATATTAATTCACCCCTCCACTTT.

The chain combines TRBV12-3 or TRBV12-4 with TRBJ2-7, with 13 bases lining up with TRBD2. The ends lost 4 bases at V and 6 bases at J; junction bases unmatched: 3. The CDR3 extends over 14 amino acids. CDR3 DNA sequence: TGTGCCAGCAGTTGGACTAGCGGGAGTGGCGAGCAGTACTTC. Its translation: CASSWTSGSGEQYF.

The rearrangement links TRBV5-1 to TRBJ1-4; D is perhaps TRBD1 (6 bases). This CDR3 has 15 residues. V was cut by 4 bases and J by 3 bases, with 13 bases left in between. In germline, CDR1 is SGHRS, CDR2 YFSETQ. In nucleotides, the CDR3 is TGCGCCAGCAGCCCGGGGGGGGCTCCTAATGAAAAACTGTTTTTT. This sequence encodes CASSPGGAPNEKLFF.

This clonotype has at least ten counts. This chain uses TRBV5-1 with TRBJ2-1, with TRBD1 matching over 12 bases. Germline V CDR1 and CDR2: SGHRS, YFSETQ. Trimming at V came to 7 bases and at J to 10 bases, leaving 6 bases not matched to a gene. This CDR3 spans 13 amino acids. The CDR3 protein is CASRDRGLKEQFF. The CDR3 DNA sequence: TGCGCCAGCCGGGACAGGGGGCTAAAGGAGCAGTTCTTC.

The CDR3 DNA follows: TGTGCCAGCAGCCCAAGTAGTGGGTGGGGCCGGGAGACCCAGTACTTC. Translated, it gives CASSPSSGWGRETQYF. The rearrangement links TRBV9 to TRBJ2-5; TRBD1 might be the D (5 bases). Per germline, CDR1 SGDLS and CDR2 YYNGEE. Trimming left V 4 bases short and J 5 bases short, with 21 bases between. The CDR3 runs 16 residues.

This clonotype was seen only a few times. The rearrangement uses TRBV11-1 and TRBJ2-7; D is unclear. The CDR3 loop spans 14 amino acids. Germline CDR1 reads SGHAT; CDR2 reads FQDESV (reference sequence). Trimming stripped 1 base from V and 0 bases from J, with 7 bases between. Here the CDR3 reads CASSLEKSSYEQYF. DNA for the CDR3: TGTGCCAGCAGCTTAGAAAAGAGCTCCTACGAGCAGTACTTC.

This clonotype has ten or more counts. CDR3 in amino acids: CASTEPGRGHPDTQYF. Here the CDR3 DNA reads TGTGCCAGCACCGAACCCGGGCGGGGTCACCCAGATACGCAGTATTTT. The V and J genes are TRBV12-3 or TRBV12-4 and TRBJ2-3; maybe TRBD2 (6 bases). The CDR3 extends over 16 amino acids. Trimming took 7 bases from V and 4 from J, leaving 21 bases between them.

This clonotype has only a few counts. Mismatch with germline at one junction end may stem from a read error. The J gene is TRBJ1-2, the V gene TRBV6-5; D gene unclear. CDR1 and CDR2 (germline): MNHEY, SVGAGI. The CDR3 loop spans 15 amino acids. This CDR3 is CASSDSGRNNYGYTF. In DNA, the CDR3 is TGTGCCAGCAGTGACTCGGGGAGAAATAACTATGGCTACACCTTC.

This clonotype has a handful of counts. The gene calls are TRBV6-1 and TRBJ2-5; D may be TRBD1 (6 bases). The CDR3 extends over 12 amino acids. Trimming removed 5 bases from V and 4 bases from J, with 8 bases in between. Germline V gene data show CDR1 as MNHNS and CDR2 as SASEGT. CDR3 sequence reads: CASSKTGETQYF. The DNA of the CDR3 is TGTGCCAGCAGTAAGACAGGAGAGACCCAGTACTTC.

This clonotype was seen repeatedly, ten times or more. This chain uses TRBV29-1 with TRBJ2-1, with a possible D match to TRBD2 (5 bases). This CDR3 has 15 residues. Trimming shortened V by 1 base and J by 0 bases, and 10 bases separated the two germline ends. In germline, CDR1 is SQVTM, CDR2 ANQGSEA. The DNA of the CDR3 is TGCAGCGTTGAAGGAGGGTTTAGCTCCTACAATGAGCAGTTCTTC. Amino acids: CSVEGGFSSYNEQFF.

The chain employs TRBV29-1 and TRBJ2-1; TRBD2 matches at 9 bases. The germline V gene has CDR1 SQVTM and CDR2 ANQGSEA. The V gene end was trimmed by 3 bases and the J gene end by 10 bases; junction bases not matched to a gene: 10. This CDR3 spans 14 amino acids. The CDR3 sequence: CSVDGGRGTREQFF. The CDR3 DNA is TGCAGCGTTGATGGCGGGAGGGGGACTCGGGAGCAGTTCTTC.

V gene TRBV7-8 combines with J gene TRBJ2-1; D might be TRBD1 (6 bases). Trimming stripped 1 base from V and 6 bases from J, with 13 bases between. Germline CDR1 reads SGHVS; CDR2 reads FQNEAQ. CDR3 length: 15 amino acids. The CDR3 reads CASSLVGATINEQFF. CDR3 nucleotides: TGTGCCAGCAGCTTAGTGGGGGCCACCATCAATGAGCAGTTCTTC. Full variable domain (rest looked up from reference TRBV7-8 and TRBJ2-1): GAGVSQSPRYKVAKRGQDVALRCDPISGHVSLFWYQQALGQGPEFLTYFQNEAQLDKSGLPSDRFFAERPEGSVSTLKIQRTQQEDSAVYLCASSLVGATINEQFFGPGTRLTVL.

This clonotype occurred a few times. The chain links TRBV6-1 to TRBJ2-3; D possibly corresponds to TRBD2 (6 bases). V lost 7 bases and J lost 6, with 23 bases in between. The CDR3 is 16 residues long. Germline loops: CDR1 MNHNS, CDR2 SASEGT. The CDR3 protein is CASTIDPEGSNDTQYF. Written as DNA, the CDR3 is TGTGCCAGCACCATAGACCCGGAGGGGTCAAATGATACGCAGTATTTT.

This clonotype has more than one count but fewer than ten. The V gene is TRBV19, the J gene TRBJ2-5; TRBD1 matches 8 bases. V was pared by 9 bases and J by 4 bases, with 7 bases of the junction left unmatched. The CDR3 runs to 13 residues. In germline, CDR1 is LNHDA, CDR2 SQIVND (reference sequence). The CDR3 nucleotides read TGTGCCAGCTCCAGGGGGCTAGGAGAGACCCAGTACTTC. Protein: CASSRGLGETQYF.

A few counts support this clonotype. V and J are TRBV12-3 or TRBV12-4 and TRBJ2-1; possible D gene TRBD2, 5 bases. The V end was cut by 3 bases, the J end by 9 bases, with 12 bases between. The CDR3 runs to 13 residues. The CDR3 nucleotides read TGTGCCAGCAGTTTTCGGACTCCCCCTGAGCAGTTCTTC. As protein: CASSFRTPPEQFF.

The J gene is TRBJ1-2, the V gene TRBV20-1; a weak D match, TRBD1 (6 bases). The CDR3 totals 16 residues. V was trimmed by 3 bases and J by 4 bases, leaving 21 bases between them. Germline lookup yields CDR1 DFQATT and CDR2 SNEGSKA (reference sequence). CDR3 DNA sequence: TGCAGTGCTAGCCCACAGGGATCGGGTGTCAGCTATGGCTACACCTTC. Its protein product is CSASPQGSGVSYGYTF.

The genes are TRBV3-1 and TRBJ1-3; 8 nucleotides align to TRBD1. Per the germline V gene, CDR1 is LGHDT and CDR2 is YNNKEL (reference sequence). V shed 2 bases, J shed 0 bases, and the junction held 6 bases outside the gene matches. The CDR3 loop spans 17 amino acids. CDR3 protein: CASSQWGTGRSGNTIYF. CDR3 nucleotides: TGTGCCAGCAGCCAATGGGGGACAGGACGCTCTGGAAACACCATATATTTT.

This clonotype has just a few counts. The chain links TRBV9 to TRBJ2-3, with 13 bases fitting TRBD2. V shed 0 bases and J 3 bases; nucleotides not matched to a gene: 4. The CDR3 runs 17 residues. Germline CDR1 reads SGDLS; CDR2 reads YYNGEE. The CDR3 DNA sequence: TGTGCCAGCAGCGTAGTAGGGACTAGCGGGGCTACAGATACGCAGTATTTT. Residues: CASSVVGTSGATDTQYF.

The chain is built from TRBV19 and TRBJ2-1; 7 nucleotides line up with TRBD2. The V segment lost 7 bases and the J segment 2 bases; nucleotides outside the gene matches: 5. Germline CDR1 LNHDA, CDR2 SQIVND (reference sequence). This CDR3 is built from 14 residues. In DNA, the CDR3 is TGTGCCAGTACGCGGCGGGGGACCTACAATGAGCAGTTCTTC. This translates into CASTRRGTYNEQFF.

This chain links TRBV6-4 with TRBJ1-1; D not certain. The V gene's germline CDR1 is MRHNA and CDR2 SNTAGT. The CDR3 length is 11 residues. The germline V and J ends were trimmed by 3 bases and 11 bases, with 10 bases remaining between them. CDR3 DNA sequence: TGTGCCAGCAGTGAAAAAGGCCAGGCTTTCTTT. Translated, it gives CASSEKGQAFF.

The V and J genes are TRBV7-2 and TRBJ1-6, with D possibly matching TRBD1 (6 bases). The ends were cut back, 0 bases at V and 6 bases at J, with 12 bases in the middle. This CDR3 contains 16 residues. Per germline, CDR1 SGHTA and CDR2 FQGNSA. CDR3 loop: CASSLARTGFNSPLHF. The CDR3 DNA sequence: TGTGCCAGCAGCTTAGCGCGTACAGGGTTTAATTCACCCCTCCACTTT.

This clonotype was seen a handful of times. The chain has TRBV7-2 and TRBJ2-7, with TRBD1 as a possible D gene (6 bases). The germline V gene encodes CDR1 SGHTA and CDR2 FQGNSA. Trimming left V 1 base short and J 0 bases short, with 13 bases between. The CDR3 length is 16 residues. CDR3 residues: CASSLGGTIPSYEQYF. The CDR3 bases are TGTGCCAGCAGCTTAGGAGGGACAATCCCCTCCTACGAGCAGTACTTC.

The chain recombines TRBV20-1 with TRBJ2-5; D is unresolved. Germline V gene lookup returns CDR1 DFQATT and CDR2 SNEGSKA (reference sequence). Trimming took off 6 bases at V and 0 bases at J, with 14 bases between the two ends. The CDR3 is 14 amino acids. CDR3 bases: TGCAGTGCCCCGGACCGACGGTACCAAGAGACCCAGTACTTC. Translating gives CSAPDRRYQETQYF.

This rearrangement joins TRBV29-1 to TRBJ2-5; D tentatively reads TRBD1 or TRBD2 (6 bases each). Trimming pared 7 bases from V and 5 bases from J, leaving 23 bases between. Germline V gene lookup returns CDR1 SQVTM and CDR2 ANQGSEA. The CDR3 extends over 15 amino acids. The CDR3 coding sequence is TGCAGCGCTGGGGGGACATCAGGCAGTCAGGAGACCCAGTACTTC. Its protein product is CSAGGTSGSQETQYF.

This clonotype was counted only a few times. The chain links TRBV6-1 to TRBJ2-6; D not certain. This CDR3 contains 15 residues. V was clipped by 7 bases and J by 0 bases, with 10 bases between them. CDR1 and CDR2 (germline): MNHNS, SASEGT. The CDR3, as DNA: TGTGCCAGCAATGGTAGGGCCTCTGGGGCCAACGTCCTGACTTTC. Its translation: CASNGRASGANVLTF.

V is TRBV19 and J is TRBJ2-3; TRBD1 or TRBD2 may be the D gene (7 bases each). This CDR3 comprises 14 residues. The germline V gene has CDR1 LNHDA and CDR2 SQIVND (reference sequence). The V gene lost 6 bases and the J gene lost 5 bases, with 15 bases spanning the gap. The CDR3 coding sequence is TGTGCCAGTAGCAGGGGGAGGGCGGTAGATACGCAGTATTTT. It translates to CASSRGRAVDTQYF.

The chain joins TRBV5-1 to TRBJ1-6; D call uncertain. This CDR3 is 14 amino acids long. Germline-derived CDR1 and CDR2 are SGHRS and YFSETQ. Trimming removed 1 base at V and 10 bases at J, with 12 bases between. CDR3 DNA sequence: TGCGCCAGCAGCTTGAATATCGGGGAATCACCCCTCCACTTT. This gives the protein CASSLNIGESPLHF.

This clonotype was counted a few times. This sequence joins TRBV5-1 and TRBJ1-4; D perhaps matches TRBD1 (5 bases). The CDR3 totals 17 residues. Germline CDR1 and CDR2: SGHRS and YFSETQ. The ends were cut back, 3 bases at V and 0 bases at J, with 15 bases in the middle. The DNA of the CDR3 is TGCGCCAGCAGCTACGGATTATCGACAGCAACTAATGAAAAACTGTTTTTT. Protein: CASSYGLSTATNEKLFF.

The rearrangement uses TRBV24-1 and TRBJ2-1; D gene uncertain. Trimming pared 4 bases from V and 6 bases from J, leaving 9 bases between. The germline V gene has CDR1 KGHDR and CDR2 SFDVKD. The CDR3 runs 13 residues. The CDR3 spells CATSDMTVNEQFF. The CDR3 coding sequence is TGTGCCACCAGTGACATGACCGTCAATGAGCAGTTCTTC.

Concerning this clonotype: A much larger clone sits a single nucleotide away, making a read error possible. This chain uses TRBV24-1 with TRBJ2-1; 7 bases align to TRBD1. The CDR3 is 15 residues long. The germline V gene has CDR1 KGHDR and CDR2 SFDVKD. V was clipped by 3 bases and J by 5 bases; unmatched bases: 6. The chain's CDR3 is CATSDPGTEDNEQFF. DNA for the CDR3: TGTGCCACCAGTGATCCCGGGACAGAGGACAATGAGCAGTTCTTC.

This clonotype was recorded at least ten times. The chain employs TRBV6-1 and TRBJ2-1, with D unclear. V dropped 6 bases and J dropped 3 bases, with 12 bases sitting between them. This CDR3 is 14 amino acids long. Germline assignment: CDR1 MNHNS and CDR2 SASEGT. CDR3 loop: CASRDGSNYNEQFF. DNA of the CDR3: TGTGCCAGCAGGGATGGAAGCAACTACAATGAGCAGTTCTTC.